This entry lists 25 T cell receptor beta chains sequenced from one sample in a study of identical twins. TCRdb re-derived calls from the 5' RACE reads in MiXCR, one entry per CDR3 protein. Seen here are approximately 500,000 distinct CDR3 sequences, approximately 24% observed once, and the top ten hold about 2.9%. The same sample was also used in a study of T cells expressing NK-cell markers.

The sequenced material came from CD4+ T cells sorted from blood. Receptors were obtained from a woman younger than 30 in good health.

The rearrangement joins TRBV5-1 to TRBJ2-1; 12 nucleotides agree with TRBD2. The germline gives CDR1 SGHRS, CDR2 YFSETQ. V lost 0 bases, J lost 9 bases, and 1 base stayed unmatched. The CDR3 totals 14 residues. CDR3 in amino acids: CASSLGLAGVEQFF. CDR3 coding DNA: TGCGCCAGCAGCTTGGGACTAGCGGGAGTTGAGCAGTTCTTC.

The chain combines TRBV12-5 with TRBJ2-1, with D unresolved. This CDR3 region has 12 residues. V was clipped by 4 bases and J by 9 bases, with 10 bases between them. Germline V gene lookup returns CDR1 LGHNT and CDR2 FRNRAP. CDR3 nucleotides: TGTGCTAGTGGTTCGTACACGGCTGAGCAGTTCTTC. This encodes CASGSYTAEQFF.

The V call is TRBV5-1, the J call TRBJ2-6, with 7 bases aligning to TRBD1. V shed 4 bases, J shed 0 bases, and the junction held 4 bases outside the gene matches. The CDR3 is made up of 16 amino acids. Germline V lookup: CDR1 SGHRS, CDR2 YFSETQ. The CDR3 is CASSLDRYSGANVLTF. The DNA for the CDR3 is TGCGCCAGCAGCCTGGACAGGTACTCTGGGGCCAACGTCCTGACTTTC. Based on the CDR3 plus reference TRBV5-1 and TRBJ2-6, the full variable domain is KAGVTQTPRYLIKTRGQQVTLSCSPISGHRSVSWYQQTPGQGLQFLFEYFSETQRNKGNFPGRFSGRQFSNSRSEMNVSTLELGDSALYLCASSLDRYSGANVLTFGAGSRLTVL.

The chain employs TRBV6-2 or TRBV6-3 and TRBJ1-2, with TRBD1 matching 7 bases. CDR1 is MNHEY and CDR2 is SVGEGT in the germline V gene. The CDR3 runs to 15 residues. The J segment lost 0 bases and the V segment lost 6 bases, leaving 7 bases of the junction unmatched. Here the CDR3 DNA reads TGTGCCAGCAGCCGTCCCGGGACAGCTAACTATGGCTACACCTTC. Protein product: CASSRPGTANYGYTF.

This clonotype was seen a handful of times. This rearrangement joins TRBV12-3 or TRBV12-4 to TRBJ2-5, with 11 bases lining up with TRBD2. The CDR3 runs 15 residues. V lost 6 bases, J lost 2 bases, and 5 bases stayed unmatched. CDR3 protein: CASRPSGGSQETQYF. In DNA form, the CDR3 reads TGTGCCAGCAGACCTAGCGGGGGGTCTCAAGAGACCCAGTACTTC.

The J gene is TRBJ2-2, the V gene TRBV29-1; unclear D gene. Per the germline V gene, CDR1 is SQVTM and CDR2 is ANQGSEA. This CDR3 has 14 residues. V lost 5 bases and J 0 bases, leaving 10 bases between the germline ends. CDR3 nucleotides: TGCAGCGTTTCACAGACAACGAACACCGGGGAGCTGTTTTTT. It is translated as CSVSQTTNTGELFF.

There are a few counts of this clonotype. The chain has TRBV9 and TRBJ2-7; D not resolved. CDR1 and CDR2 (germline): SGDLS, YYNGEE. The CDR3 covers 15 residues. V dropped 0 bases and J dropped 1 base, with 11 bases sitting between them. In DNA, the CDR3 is TGTGCCAGCAGCGTAGGTGGCTACGGTTCCTACGAGCAGTACTTC. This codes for CASSVGGYGSYEQYF.

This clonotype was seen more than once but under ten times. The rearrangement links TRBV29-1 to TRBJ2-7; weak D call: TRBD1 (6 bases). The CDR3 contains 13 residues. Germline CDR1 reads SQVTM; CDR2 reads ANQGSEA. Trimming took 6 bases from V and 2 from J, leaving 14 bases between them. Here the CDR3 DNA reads TGCAGCGTGGAACGGGACATTACCTACGAGCAGTACTTC. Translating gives CSVERDITYEQYF.

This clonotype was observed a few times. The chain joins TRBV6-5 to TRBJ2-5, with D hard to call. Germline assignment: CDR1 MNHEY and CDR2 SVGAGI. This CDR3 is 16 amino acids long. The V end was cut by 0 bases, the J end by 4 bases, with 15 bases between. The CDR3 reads CASSYSPSPSVETQYF. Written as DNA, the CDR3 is TGTGCCAGCAGTTACTCACCATCCCCCAGCGTAGAGACCCAGTACTTC.

DNA of the CDR3: TGTGCCAGCGTAGGGGGCTTTTTTCGCAACACTGAAGCTTTCTTT. Protein: CASVGGFFRNTEAFF. V gene TRBV2 combines with J gene TRBJ1-1, with 7 bases lining up with TRBD1. V shed 8 bases, J shed 2 bases, and the junction held 11 bases outside the gene matches. The CDR3 contains 15 residues. CDR1 is SNHLY and CDR2 is FYNNEI in the germline V gene. Drawing the rest from reference TRBV2 and TRBJ1-1, the complete variable domain is EPEVTQTPSHQVTQMGQEVILRCVPISNHLYFYWYRQILGQKVEFLVSFYNNEISEKSEIFDDQFSVERPDGSNFTLKIRSTKLEDSAMYFCASVGGFFRNTEAFFGQGTRLTVV.

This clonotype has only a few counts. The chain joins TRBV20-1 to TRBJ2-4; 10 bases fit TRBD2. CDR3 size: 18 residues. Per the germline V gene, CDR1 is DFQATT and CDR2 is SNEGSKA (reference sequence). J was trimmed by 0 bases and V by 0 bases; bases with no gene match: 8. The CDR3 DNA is TGCAGTGCTAGAGAAGGCACTAGCGGGGCCCTAGCCAAAAACATTCAGTACTTC. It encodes CSAREGTSGALAKNIQYF.

CDR3 residues: CSARDASGAYNEQFF. The CDR3, as DNA: TGCAGTGCTAGAGACGCTAGCGGGGCCTACAATGAGCAGTTCTTC. The chain recombines TRBV20-1 with TRBJ2-1, with 9 bases identical to TRBD2. Germline trimming cut 0 bases from V and 2 bases from J; bases unmatched to any gene: 2. The CDR3 extends over 15 amino acids. Germline loops: CDR1 DFQATT, CDR2 SNEGSKA (reference sequence).

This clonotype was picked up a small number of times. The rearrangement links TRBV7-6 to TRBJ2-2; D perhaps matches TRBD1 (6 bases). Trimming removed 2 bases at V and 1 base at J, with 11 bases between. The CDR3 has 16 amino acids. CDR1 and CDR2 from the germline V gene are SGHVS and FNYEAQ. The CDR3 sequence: CASSLRSGQNTGELFF. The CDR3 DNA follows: TGTGCCAGCAGCTTACGCTCGGGACAGAACACCGGGGAGCTGTTTTTT.

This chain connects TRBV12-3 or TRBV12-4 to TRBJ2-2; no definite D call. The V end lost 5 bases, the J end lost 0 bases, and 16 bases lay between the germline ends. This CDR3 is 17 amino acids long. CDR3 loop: CASSPLGAISNTGELFF. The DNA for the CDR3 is TGTGCCAGCAGTCCCCTTGGAGCCATCTCGAACACCGGGGAGCTGTTTTTT.

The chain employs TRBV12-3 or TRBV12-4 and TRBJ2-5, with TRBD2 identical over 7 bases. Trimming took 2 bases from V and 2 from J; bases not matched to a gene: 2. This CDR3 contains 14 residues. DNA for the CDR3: TGTGCCAGCAGTTTAATGCGGGGGCAAGAGACCCAGTACTTC. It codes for CASSLMRGQETQYF.

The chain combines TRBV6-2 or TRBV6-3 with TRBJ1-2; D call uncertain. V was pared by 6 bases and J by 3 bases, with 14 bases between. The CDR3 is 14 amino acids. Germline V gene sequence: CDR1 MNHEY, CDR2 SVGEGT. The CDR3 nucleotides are TGTGCCAGCAGCCTCCGGGCGGCCCACTATGGCTACACCTTC. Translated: CASSLRAAHYGYTF.

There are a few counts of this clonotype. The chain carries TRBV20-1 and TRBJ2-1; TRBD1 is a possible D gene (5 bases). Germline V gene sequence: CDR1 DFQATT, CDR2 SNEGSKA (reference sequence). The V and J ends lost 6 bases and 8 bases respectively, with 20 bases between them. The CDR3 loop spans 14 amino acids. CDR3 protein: CSAPRTPLEDEQFF. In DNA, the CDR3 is TGCAGTGCCCCCCGGACACCCCTAGAGGATGAGCAGTTCTTC.

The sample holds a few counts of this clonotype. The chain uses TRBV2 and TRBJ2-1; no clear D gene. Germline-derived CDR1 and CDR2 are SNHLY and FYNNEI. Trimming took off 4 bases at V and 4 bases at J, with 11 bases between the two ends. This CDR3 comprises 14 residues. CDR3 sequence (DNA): TGTGCCAGCAGTGGGGTTCTCCGGTACAATGAGCAGTTCTTC. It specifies CASSGVLRYNEQFF.

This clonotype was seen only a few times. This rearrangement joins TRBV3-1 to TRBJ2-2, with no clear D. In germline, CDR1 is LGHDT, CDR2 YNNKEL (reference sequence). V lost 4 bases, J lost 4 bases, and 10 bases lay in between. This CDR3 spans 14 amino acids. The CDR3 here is CASSLTQGTGELFF. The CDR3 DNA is TGTGCCAGCAGCCTAACGCAAGGCACCGGGGAGCTGTTTTTT. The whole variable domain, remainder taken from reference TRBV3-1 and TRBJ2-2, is DTAVSQTPKYLVTQMGNDKSIKCEQNLGHDTMYWYKQDSKKFLKIMFSYNNKELIINETVPNRFSPKSPDKAHLNLHINSLELGDSAVYFCASSLTQGTGELFFGEGSRLTVL.

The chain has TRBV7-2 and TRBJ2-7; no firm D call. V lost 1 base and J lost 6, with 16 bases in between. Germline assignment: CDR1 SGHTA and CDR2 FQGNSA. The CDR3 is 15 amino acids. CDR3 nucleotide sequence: TGTGCCAGCAGCTTAGGTCGCCTAGGTTATGGCGAGCAGTACTTC. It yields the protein CASSLGRLGYGEQYF. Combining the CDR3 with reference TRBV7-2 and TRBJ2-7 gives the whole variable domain GAGVSQSPSNKVTEKGKDVELRCDPISGHTALYWYRQSLGQGLEFLIYFQGNSAPDKSGLPSDRFSAERTGGSVSTLTIQRTQQEDSAVYLCASSLGRLGYGEQYFGPGTRLTVT.

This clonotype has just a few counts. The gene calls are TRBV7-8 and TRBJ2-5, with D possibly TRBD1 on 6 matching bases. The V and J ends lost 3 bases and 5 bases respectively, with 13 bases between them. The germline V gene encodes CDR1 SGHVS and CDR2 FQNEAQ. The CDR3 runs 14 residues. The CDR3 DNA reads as TGTGCCAGCAGCTTTGGGGGCCTGGGGGAGACCCAGTACTTC. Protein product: CASSFGGLGETQYF.

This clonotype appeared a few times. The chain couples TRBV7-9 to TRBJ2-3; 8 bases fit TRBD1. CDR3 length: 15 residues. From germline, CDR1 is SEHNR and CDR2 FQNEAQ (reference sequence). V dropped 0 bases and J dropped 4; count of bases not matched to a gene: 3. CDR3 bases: TGTGCCAGCAGCTTAGCGTGGACAGGGTCAGATACGCAGTATTTT. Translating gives CASSLAWTGSDTQYF. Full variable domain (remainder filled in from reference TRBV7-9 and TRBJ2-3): DTGVSQNPRHKITKRGQNVTFRCDPISEHNRLYWYRQTLGQGPEFLTYFQNEAQLEKSRLLSDRFSAERPKGSFSTLEIQRTEQGDSAMYLCASSLAWTGSDTQYFGPGTRLTVL.

Written as DNA, the CDR3 is TGTGCCAGCAGCCAAGACCCCACTAGACCCGGGGAGCTGTTTTTT. Residues: CASSQDPTRPGELFF. The chain employs TRBV3-1 and TRBJ2-2, with a tentative D call TRBD2 (5 bases). This CDR3 contains 15 residues. The germline V and J ends were trimmed by 0 bases and 6 bases, with 11 bases remaining between them. Germline values: CDR1 LGHDT, CDR2 YNNKEL (reference sequence).

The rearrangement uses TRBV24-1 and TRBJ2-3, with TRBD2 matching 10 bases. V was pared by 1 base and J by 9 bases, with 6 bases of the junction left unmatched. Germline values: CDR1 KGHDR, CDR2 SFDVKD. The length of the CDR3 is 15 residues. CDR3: CATSDFSGGTHTQYF. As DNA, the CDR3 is TGTGCCACCAGTGATTTTAGCGGGGGGACACACACGCAGTATTTT.

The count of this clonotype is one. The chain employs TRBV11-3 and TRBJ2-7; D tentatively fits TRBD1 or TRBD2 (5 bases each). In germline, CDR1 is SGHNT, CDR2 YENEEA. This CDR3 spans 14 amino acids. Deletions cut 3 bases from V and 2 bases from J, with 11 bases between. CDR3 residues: CASSFAGAPYEQYF. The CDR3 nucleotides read TGTGCCAGCAGCTTTGCCGGGGCTCCCTACGAGCAGTACTTC.